This T cell receptor beta chain was captured in a study of T cell repertoires in cytomegalovirus infection. Looking at the study overall: Indications came from public TCR beta signatures; they pointed to CMV infection and to a matching HLA type.

Whole-study results and caveats: HLA-C-restricted, CMV-specific TCR beta clonotypes were dominant ex vivo. Summed frequency of shared TCR beta families picked out CMV carriers who also had the relevant HLA.

About this clonotype itself: Its antigen is currently unknown.

One entry per CDR3 protein results from TCRdb running MiXCR on the reads. The data hold approximately 120,000 distinct CDR3 sequences, with approximately 30% observed a single time. Sequencing was performed on CD8+ T cells from cultured PBMCs, taken from culture after CMV antigen stimulation. The TCR was taken from a human donor in good health (CMV status not recorded). Some clones in this sample may be carry-over from other donors' samples.

CDR3 bases: TGTGCCAGCAGGACTAGCGGGGGTTTTAATGAGCAGTTCTTC. It yields the protein CASRTSGGFNEQFF. The chain couples TRBV19 to TRBJ2-1, with 13 bases that match TRBD2. Germline CDR1 is LNHDA and CDR2 is SQIVND (reference sequence). The CDR3 contains 14 residues. V shed 9 bases, J shed 7 bases, and the junction held 6 bases outside the gene matches.